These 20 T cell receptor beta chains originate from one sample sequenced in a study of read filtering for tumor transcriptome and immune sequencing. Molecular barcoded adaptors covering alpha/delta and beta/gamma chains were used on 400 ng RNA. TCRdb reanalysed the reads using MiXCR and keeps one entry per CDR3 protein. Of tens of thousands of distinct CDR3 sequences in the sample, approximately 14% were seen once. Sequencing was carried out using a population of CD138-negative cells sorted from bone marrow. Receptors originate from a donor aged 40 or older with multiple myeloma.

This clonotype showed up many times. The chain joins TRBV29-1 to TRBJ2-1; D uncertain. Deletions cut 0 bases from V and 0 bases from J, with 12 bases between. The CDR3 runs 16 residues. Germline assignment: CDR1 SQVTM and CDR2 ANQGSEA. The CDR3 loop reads CSVEDPGRSSYNEQFF. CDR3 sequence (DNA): TGCAGCGTTGAAGATCCCGGACGGAGCTCCTACAATGAGCAGTTCTTC.

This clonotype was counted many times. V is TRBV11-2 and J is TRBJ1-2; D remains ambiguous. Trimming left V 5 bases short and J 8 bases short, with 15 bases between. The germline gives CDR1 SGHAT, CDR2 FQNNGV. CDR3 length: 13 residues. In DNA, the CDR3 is TGTGCCAGCAGCCCCCTTCGGGGTTCCGGCTACACCTTC. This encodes CASSPLRGSGYTF.

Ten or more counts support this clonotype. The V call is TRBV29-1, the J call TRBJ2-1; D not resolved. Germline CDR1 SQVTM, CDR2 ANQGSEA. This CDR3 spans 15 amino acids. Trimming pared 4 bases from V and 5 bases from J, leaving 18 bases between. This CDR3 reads CSVVLSDTNNNEQFF. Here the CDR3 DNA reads TGCAGCGTTGTACTTTCTGATACCAATAACAATGAGCAGTTCTTC.

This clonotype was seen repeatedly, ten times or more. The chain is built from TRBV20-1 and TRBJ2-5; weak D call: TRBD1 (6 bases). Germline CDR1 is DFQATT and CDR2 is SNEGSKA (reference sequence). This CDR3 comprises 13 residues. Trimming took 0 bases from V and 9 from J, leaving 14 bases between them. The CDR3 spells CSAREARGWAQYF. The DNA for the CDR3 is TGCAGTGCTAGAGAGGCCAGGGGATGGGCCCAGTACTTC.

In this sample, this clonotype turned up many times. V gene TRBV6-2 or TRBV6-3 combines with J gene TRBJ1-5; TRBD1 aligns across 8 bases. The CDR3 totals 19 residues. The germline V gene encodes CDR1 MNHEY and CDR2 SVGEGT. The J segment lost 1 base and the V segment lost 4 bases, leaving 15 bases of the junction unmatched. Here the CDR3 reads CASSFLPGGASLSNQPQHF. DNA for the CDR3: TGTGCCAGCAGTTTTCTTCCAGGGGGCGCATCCCTAAGCAATCAGCCCCAGCATTTT.

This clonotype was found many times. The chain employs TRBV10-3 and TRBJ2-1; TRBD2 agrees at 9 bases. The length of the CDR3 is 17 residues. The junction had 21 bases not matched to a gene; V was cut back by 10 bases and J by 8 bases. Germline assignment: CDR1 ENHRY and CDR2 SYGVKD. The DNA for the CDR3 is TGTGCCACCCAAGCGCGGGAGGGCCGGGTAAACGTCTATGAGCAGTTCTTC. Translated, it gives CATQAREGRVNVYEQFF.

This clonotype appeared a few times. CDR3 loop: CASSLDSGASEPQHF. The CDR3 nucleotides read TGTGCCAGCAGCCTCGATTCAGGGGCTTCGGAGCCCCAGCATTTT. The chain is built from TRBV9 and TRBJ1-5; D may be TRBD1 (6 bases). The CDR3 is 15 residues long. Germline-derived CDR1 and CDR2 are SGDLS and YYNGEE. Trimming removed 4 bases from V and 8 bases from J, with 19 bases in between.

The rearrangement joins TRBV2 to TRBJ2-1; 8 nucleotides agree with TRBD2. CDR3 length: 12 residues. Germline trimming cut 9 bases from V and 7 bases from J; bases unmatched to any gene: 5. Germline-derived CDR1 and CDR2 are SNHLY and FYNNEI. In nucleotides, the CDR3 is TGTGCCAGAGCGGGACTAGGAAATGAGCAGTTCTTC. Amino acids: CARAGLGNEQFF.

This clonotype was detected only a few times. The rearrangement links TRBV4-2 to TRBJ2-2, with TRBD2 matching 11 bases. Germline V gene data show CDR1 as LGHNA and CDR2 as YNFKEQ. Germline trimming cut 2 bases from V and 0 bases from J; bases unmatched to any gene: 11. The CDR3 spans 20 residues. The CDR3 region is CASSQRTSGGPHANTGELFF. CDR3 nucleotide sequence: TGTGCCAGCAGCCAACGTACTAGCGGGGGACCACACGCGAACACCGGGGAGCTGTTTTTT.

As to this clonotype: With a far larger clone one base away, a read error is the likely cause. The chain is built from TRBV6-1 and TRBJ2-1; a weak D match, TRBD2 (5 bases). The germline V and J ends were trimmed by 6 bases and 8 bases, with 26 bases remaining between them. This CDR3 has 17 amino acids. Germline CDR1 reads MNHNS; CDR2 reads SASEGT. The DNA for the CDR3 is TGTGCCAGCAGAGCCCCCCTAGAGGGCAGGTGGGCGGATGAGCAGTTCTTC. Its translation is CASRAPLEGRWADEQFF.

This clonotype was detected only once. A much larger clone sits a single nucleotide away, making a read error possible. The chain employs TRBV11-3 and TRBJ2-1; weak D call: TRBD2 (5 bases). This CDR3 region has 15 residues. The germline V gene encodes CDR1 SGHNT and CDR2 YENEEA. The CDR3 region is CASSLEGSVPGEQLF. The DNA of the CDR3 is TGTGCCAGCAGCTTAGAGGGGAGCGTTCCTGGTGAGCAGTTGTTC.

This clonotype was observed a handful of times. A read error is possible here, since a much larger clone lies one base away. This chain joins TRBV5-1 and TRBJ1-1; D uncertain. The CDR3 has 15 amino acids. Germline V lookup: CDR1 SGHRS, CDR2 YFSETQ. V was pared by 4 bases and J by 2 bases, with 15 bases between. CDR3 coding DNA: TGCGCCAGCAGCCCACGTGTACGCTATAACACTGAAGCTTTCTTT. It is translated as CASSPRVRYNTEAFF.

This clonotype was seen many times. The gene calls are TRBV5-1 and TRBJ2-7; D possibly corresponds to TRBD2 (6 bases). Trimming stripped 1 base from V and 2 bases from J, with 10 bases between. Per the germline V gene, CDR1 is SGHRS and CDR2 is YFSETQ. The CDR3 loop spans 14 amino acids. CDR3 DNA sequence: TGCGCCAGCAGCTTGACTAGCAGTGCCTACGAGCAGTACTTC. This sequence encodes CASSLTSSAYEQYF.

The CDR3 bases are TGCAGCGTTGAAGATCCACTAGCGGGACGCACAGATACGCAGTATTTT. This gives the protein CSVEDPLAGRTDTQYF. V and J are TRBV29-1 and TRBJ2-3, with TRBD2 matching over 10 bases. Germline CDR1 is SQVTM and CDR2 is ANQGSEA. The CDR3 has 16 amino acids. V trimming: 0 bases; J trimming: 1 base; junction bases outside the gene matches: 4.

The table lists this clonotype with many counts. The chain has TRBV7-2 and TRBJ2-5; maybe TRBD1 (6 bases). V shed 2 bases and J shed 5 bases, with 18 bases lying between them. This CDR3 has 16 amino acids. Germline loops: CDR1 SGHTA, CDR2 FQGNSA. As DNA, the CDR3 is TGTGCCAGCAGCTTAAGACCCCAAGGGGGTTGGGAGACCCAGTACTTC. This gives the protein CASSLRPQGGWETQYF.

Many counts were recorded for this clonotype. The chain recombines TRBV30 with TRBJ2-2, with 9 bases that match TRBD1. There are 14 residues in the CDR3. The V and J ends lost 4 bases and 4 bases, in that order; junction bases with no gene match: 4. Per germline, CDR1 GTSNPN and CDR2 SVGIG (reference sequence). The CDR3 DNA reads TGTGCCTGGAAGGGACAGGGACCCACCGGGGAGCTGTTTTTT. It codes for CAWKGQGPTGELFF.

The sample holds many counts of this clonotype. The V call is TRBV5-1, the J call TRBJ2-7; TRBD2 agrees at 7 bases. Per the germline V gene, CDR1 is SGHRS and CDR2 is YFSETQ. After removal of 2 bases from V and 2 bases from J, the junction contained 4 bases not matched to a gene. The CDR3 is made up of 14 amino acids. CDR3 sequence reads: CASSLLALTYEQYF. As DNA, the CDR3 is TGCGCCAGCAGCTTACTAGCGCTCACCTACGAGCAGTACTTC.

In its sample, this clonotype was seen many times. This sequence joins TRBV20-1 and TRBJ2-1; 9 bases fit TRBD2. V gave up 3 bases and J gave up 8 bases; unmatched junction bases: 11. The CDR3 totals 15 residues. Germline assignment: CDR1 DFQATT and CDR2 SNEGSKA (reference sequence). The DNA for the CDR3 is TGCAGTGCTAGTTCCCTAGCGGGACGGCGCGATGAGCAGTTCTTC. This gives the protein CSASSLAGRRDEQFF.

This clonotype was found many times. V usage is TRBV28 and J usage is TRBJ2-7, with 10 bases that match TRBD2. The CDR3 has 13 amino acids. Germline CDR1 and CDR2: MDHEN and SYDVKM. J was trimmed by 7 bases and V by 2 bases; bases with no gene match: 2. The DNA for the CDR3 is TGTGCCAGCAGTTTAGGGACTAGCGATGAGCAGTACTTC. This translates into CASSLGTSDEQYF.

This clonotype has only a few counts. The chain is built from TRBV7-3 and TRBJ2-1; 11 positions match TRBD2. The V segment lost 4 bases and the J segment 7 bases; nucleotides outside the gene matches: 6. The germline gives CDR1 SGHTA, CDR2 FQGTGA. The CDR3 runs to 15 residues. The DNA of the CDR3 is TGTGCCAGCAGCTCGGTAGCGGGAGGGCCAAATGAGCAGTTCTTC. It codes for CASSSVAGGPNEQFF.